These T cell receptor beta chains were read from a single sample in a study of blood T cell repertoires in COVID-19. Libraries were prepared by immunoSEQ multiplex PCR; TCRdb keeps only in-frame clonotypes and omits some of them. The repertoire consists of 84,000 or so clones, with roughly four fifths occurring once and the leading ten covering approximately 13%. Sequenced input: peripheral blood. The source is a human donor in a cohort sampled during active COVID-19. Both conserved end residues are part of each CDR3. D genes are given only for firm matches. The size field is filled for only some rows; it gives once, few, many or a size class.

d_gene,v_gene,abundance,j_gene,CDR3aa,CDR3nt
.,TRBV7-9,.,TRBJ2-7,CASSDWGRDEQYF,TGTGCCAGCAGCGACTGGGGCAGGGACGAGCAGTACTTC
.,TRBV7-2,once,TRBJ1-1,CASSRYGGNTEAFF,TGTGCCAGCAGCCGCTACGGGGGGAACACTGAAGCTTTCTTT
TRBD1,TRBV6-5,few,TRBJ1-5,CASSLRTGVNQPQHF,TGTGCCAGCAGTTTGCGGACAGGGGTCAATCAGCCCCAGCATTTT
TRBD1,TRBV6-1,.,TRBJ2-3,CASSETGKDTQYF,TGTGCCAGCAGTGAGACAGGGAAGGATACGCAGTATTTT
TRBD1,TRBV5-1,.,TRBJ2-7,CASSYGGTGTYEQYF,TGCGCCAGCAGCTATGGAGGGACAGGGACCTACGAGCAGTACTTC
.,TRBV15,.,TRBJ1-1,CATSSGRNTEAFF,TGTGCCACCAGTTCCGGGAGAAACACTGAAGCTTTCTTT
TRBD2,TRBV24-1,.,TRBJ2-5,CATVATGGAQETQYF,TGTGCCACCGTTGCTACCGGGGGGGCTCAAGAGACCCAGTACTTC
TRBD1,TRBV5-4,.,TRBJ1-2,CASSLRDRVYGYTF,TGTGCCAGCAGCCTGCGGGACAGGGTCTATGGCTACACCTTC
.,TRBV4-3,.,TRBJ1-4,CASSQAGGVTNEKLFF,TGCGCCAGCAGCCAAGCTGGGGGCGTTACTAATGAAAAACTGTTTTTT
TRBD2,TRBV23-1,.,TRBJ2-3,CASSQSWTSGGFRDTQYF,TGCGCCAGCAGTCAATCGTGGACTAGCGGGGGGTTCCGGGATACGCAGTATTTT
TRBD1,TRBV29-1,.,TRBJ1-2,CSVPRTGRPNYGYTF,TGCAGCGTGCCGAGGACAGGGCGCCCAAACTATGGCTACACCTTC
TRBD1,TRBV29-1,.,TRBJ1-5,CSAGQGQNQPQHF,TGCAGCGCGGGACAGGGGCAAAATCAGCCCCAGCATTTT
TRBD1,TRBV5-1,.,TRBJ1-1,CASSLRQGNTEAFF,TGCGCCAGCAGCTTGCGACAGGGTAACACTGAAGCTTTCTTT
.,TRBV25-1,once,TRBJ1-3,CARDVRVLVAGNTIYF,TGTGCCAGGGACGTCAGGGTGCTAGTAGCTGGAAACACCATATATTTT
.,TRBV6-5,.,TRBJ2-1,CASSYSSSYNEQFF,TGTGCCAGCAGTTACTCGAGCTCCTACAATGAGCAGTTCTTC
TRBD1,TRBV10-3,.,TRBJ2-3,CAISEPVTQGQGSTDTQYF,TGTGCCATCAGTGAGCCTGTCACGCAAGGACAGGGGAGCACAGATACGCAGTATTTT
.,TRBV10-3,many,TRBJ2-7,CAISLSGVYEQYF,TGTGCCATCAGCCTCTCGGGAGTTTACGAGCAGTACTTC
.,TRBV3-1/TRBV3-2,.,TRBJ2-7,CASSQTRGEQYF,TGTGCCAGCAGCCAGACAAGGGGGGAGCAGTACTTC
.,TRBV5-5,.,TRBJ1-2,CASSLWTANYGYTF,TGTGCCAGCAGCCTTTGGACAGCCAACTATGGCTACACCTTC
.,TRBV21-1,.,TRBJ2-7,CASSRQISYEQYF,TGTGCCAGCAGCAGACAGATAAGCTACGAGCAGTACTTC
TRBD2,TRBV6-5,.,TRBJ2-3,CASRFSGGGIDTQYF,TGTGCCAGCAGATTCAGCGGGGGGGGGATAGATACGCAGTATTTT
TRBD1,TRBV28,.,TRBJ1-4,CASSLTGGEKLFF,TGTGCCAGCAGTTTAACAGGGGGGGAAAAACTGTTTTTT
TRBD1,TRBV4-2,.,TRBJ2-1,CASSHGQGSYNEQFF,TGTGCCAGCAGCCACGGACAGGGGTCCTACAATGAGCAGTTCTTC
.,TRBV2,.,TRBJ2-2,CASQGWTGELFF,TGTGCCAGCCAGGGGTGGACCGGGGAGCTGTTTTTT
TRBD1,TRBV5-6,.,TRBJ2-2,CASRADRGGDTGELFF,TGTGCCAGCAGGGCGGACAGGGGGGGCGACACCGGGGAGCTGTTTTTT
.,TRBV2,.,TRBJ1-5,CASSVAREGESNQPQHF,TGTGCCAGCAGTGTGGCCAGGGAAGGGGAAAGCAATCAGCCCCAGCATTTT
.,TRBV6-5,.,TRBJ1-6,CASSYSTGRANSPLHF,TGTGCCAGCAGTTACTCGACAGGCAGGGCTAATTCACCCCTCCACTTT
.,TRBV21-1,.,TRBJ2-1,CASSKNSGDNNEQFF,TGTGCCAGCAGCAAAAATTCGGGGGATAACAATGAGCAGTTCTTC
.,TRBV28,once,TRBJ1-2,CASSALLYGYTF,TGTGCCAGCAGTGCACTTTTATATGGCTACACCTTC
TRBD2,TRBV27,once,TRBJ2-2,CASSYGGLAGGNTGELFF,TGTGCCAGCAGTTACGGCGGTCTAGCGGGGGGAAACACCGGGGAGCTGTTTTTT
.,TRBV7-2,.,TRBJ2-1,CASSETTYNEQFF,TGTGCCAGCAGCGAGACTACCTACAATGAGCAGTTCTTC
TRBD1,TRBV19,.,TRBJ1-1,CASSIPRGRGDTEAFF,TGTGCCAGTAGTATCCCCAGGGGGCGCGGGGACACTGAAGCTTTCTTT
.,TRBV28,few,TRBJ1-2,CASSFSRGSYTF,TGTGCCAGCAGTTTTAGTCGGGGGAGCTACACCTTC
TRBD1,TRBV30,.,TRBJ2-7,CAWSPPGQGISEQYF,TGTGCCTGGAGCCCACCGGGACAGGGAATTAGCGAGCAGTACTTC
.,TRBV9,.,TRBJ2-1,CASSVVSGHVPYNEQFF,TGTGCCAGCAGCGTAGTCTCGGGACACGTGCCCTACAATGAGCAGTTCTTC
.,TRBV4-3,once,TRBJ2-7,CASSQDTGIGNYEQYF,TGCGCCAGCAGCCAAGATACAGGGATAGGCAACTACGAGCAGTACTTC
TRBD2,TRBV4-2,.,TRBJ2-5,CASSQEGTSPLETQYF,TGTGCCAGCAGCCAAGAAGGGACTAGCCCATTAGAGACCCAGTACTTC
TRBD2,TRBV6-2/TRBV6-3,.,TRBJ2-5,CASRPSGGETQYF,TGTGCCAGCAGGCCTAGCGGGGGCGAGACCCAGTACTTC
.,TRBV7-6,.,TRBJ2-2,CASSLSGYTGELFF,TGTGCCAGCAGCCTTAGCGGCTACACCGGGGAGCTGTTTTTT
TRBD1,TRBV27,.,TRBJ2-3,CASSLGQSTDTQYF,TGTGCCAGCAGTTTGGGACAGAGCACAGATACGCAGTATTTT
TRBD1,TRBV5-1,.,TRBJ2-7,CASSPDRERAYF,TGCGCCAGCAGCCCGGACAGGGAGCGTGCGTACTTC
TRBD2,TRBV12-5,.,TRBJ2-5,CASALAGGETQYF,TGTGCTAGTGCCTTAGCGGGGGGGGAGACCCAGTACTTC
.,TRBV3-1/TRBV3-2,.,TRBJ2-7,CASSQDLSDDEQYF,TGTGCCAGCAGCCAAGATCTGTCAGATGACGAGCAGTACTTC
TRBD2,TRBV5-6,.,TRBJ2-3,CASSWRTSGGTDTQYF,TGTGCCAGCAGCTGGAGGACTAGCGGGGGCACAGATACGCAGTATTTT
.,TRBV4-2,.,TRBJ2-7,CASSQDSGQGSNEQYF,TGTGCCAGCAGCCAAGATAGTGGTCAGGGCTCGAACGAGCAGTACTTC
TRBD1,TRBV4-3,.,TRBJ1-2,CASSQAQGAKLGYGYTF,TGCGCCAGCAGCCAAGCCCAGGGGGCGAAGCTTGGCTATGGCTACACCTTC